This TCR beta chain came from a study of Graves' ophthalmopathy and Graves' hyperthyroidism. Notes on the study in general: In blood appeared most of the expanded thyroid clonotypes whose frequency exceeded 0.001.

This clonotype was counted ten times or more. What it recognizes is unknown. For donors with ophthalmopathy, the disease showed moderate-to-severe activity, reached CAS ≥3 and NOSPECS ≥4, and had lasted under 3 months. Lactation, pregnancy, uncontrolled infections and other autoimmune diseases were all grounds for excluding patients. Investigators amplified TCR beta CDR3 regions from RNA transcripts. First-round RT-PCR employed HTBI primers, with a second-round multiplex PCR after it. TCRdb ran MiXCR on the multiplex PCR reads and lists one entry per CDR3 protein. This sample has 600,000 to 950,000 distinct CDR3 sequences; roughly two fifths occur once, and the top ten carry 40% to 55%. Trimming removed 4 bases from V and 10 bases from J, with 17 bases in between. Looked up from germline, CDR1 is SGHTA and CDR2 is FQGNSA. The CDR3 covers 14 residues.

The TCR originated in an adult man with Graves' ophthalmopathy. The sample was peripheral blood. V usage is TRBV7-2 and J usage is TRBJ1-5; the D gene is possibly TRBD1 (6 bases). The CDR3 DNA is TGTGCCAGCAGCTCAGGGACACTCGGGGGACCCCAGCATTTT. Protein product: CASSSGTLGGPQHF.